Below, 24 T cell receptor beta chains from the same sample are listed, as sequenced in a study of human thymus T cells. Surgeons resected thymus tissue during corrective heart surgery. Assay: immunoSEQ multiplex PCR; the TCRdb copy retains only in-frame clones and omits some. In the table there are more than 70,000 clones, 95% to 98% of which are singletons. The sample taken for sequencing was thymus tissue. The receptors shown here come from a boy in the first two years of life with a congenital heart defect but otherwise immunologically healthy.

This chain uses TRBV2 with TRBJ2-7; D might be TRBD1 or TRBD2, each matching 5 bases. The CDR3 is 16 residues long. Trimming cost V 7 bases and J 6 bases, with 25 bases left between them. Looked up from germline, CDR1 is SNHLY and CDR2 is FYNNEI. CDR3 region: CASTQGTSRRSGEQYF. CDR3 in DNA: TGTGCCAGCACCCAAGGGACCTCGAGGCGTTCTGGCGAGCAGTACTTC.

This clone was recorded once. The CDR3 bases are TGTGCCAGCAGTCCTCTTAGGGTAGGAAGACAAGAGACCCAGTACTTC. Its protein is CASSPLRVGRQETQYF. V usage is TRBV28 and J usage is TRBJ2-5; D uncertain. Germline CDR1 and CDR2: MDHEN and SYDVKM. The V end was cut by 5 bases, the J end by 2 bases, with 18 bases between. The CDR3 has 16 amino acids.

Of note for this clone: At one end the junction does not follow the germline gene, possibly because of a read error. J is TRBJ2-7 and V is TRBV6-1, with 12 bases fitting TRBD1. In germline, CDR1 is MNHNS, CDR2 SASEGT. CDR3 size: 13 residues. The CDR3 DNA reads as TGTGCCAGCAGTGAACCGGGGGACAGGGGGCTTTCTTTC. It codes for CASSEPGDRGLSF.

This sequence joins TRBV28 and TRBJ2-7, with a tentative D call TRBD1 (5 bases). Per the germline V gene, CDR1 is MDHEN and CDR2 is SYDVKM. The CDR3 runs 16 residues. The germline V and J ends were trimmed by 0 bases and 3 bases, with 15 bases remaining between them. CDR3 in DNA: TGTGCCAGCAGTTTATGGTGGGGCCCTCTTCGCTACGAGCAGTACTTC. Translating it yields CASSLWWGPLRYEQYF. The entire variable domain, with the rest obtained from reference TRBV28 and TRBJ2-7, is as follows: DVKVTQSSRYLVKRTGEKVFLECVQDMDHENMFWYRQDPGLGLRLIYFSYDVKMKEKGDIPEGYSVSREKKERFSLILESASTNQTSMYLCASSLWWGPLRYEQYFGPGTRLTVT.

The V and J genes are TRBV6-1 and TRBJ1-4; 9 bases are a match to TRBD1. Trimming took 3 bases from V and 7 from J; bases not matched to a gene: 3. CDR1 MNHNS and CDR2 SASEGT come from the germline V gene. This CDR3 has 14 amino acids. CDR3 region: CASSDGQGSEKLFF. The CDR3 DNA reads as TGTGCCAGCAGTGACGGACAGGGGTCTGAAAAACTGTTTTTT.

This clone appeared a single time. V usage is TRBV14 and J usage is TRBJ2-5, with D maybe TRBD2 (6 bases). CDR1 is SGHDN, CDR2 FVKESK, per germline. The length of the CDR3 is 13 residues. V was trimmed by 4 bases and J by 2 bases, leaving 8 bases between them. The DNA for the CDR3 is TGTGCCAGCAGCCTGGGGGGTCAAGAGACCCAGTACTTC. This encodes CASSLGGQETQYF.

The V and J genes are TRBV9 and TRBJ2-1, with 9 nucleotides matching TRBD1. The junction had 2 bases not matched to a gene; V was cut back by 3 bases and J by 4 bases. The germline CDR1 and CDR2 sequences are SGDLS and YYNGEE. The CDR3 has 14 residues. CDR3 residues: CASSGTGAYNEQFF. In DNA form, the CDR3 reads TGTGCCAGCAGCGGGACAGGGGCGTACAATGAGCAGTTCTTC.

The rearrangement uses TRBV28 and TRBJ2-7; D unresolved. The germline V and J ends were trimmed by 2 bases and 0 bases, with 8 bases remaining between them. In germline, CDR1 is MDHEN, CDR2 SYDVKM. The CDR3 loop spans 14 amino acids. This chain's CDR3 is CASSLAPSSYEQYF. The CDR3 region has the DNA TGTGCCAGCAGTTTAGCGCCTAGCTCCTACGAGCAGTACTTC.

The genes are TRBV5-6 and TRBJ1-2; D is perhaps TRBD1 (5 bases). The CDR3 runs 16 residues. Trimming stripped 4 bases from V and 4 bases from J, with 20 bases between. The germline V gene encodes CDR1 SGHDT and CDR2 YYEEEE. The chain's CDR3 is CASSDQPRGGTYGYTF. CDR3 nucleotides: TGTGCCAGCAGCGACCAACCTCGGGGGGGGACCTATGGCTACACCTTC.

The rearrangement joins TRBV7-8 to TRBJ1-5; perhaps TRBD1 as D (6 bases). The V gene's germline CDR1 is SGHVS and CDR2 FQNEAQ. There are 17 residues in the CDR3. Trimming stripped 5 bases from V and 2 bases from J, with 19 bases between. The CDR3 sequence: CASSQNPPGEGNQPQHF. The CDR3 DNA is TGTGCCAGCAGCCAAAATCCCCCAGGGGAGGGCAATCAGCCCCAGCATTTT.

This rearrangement joins TRBV6-1 to TRBJ2-6; D gene uncertain. CDR3 size: 20 residues. V was trimmed by 1 base and J by 4 bases, leaving 23 bases between them. Germline V gene data show CDR1 as MNHNS and CDR2 as SASEGT. The CDR3 nucleotides read TGTGCCAGCAGTGAAGTGGTTCCGGCCTCACCCGGCTCCGGGGCCAACGTCCTGACTTTC. It encodes CASSEVVPASPGSGANVLTF.

The rearrangement joins TRBV27 to TRBJ2-5, with D perhaps assigned TRBD1 or TRBD2 (5 bases each). The CDR3 is made up of 12 amino acids. Trimming removed 2 bases from V and 9 bases from J, with 10 bases in between. Germline lookup yields CDR1 MNHEY and CDR2 SMNVEV (reference sequence). DNA for the CDR3: TGTGCCAGCAGTTTAAGAGGGGAACCCCAGTACTTC. It is translated as CASSLRGEPQYF.

The chain employs TRBV4-3 and TRBJ1-2; TRBD1 is a possible D gene (5 bases). This CDR3 is 17 amino acids long. With 0 bases removed from V and 5 bases from J, the gap between germline ends came to 19 bases. Germline assignment: CDR1 LGHNA and CDR2 YSLEER. CDR3 residues: CASSQESRTTRIYGYTF. Here the CDR3 DNA reads TGCGCCAGCAGCCAAGAGTCAAGGACAACTCGTATTTATGGCTACACCTTC.

The chain carries TRBV19 and TRBJ2-2; D uncertain. V was trimmed by 3 bases and J by 3 bases, leaving 14 bases between them. Germline V CDR1 and CDR2: LNHDA, SQIVND (reference sequence). The CDR3 totals 16 residues. CDR3 region: CASSIHGSPDTGELFF. The CDR3 DNA reads as TGTGCCAGTAGTATCCATGGATCCCCTGACACCGGGGAGCTGTTTTTT.

The genes are TRBV19 and TRBJ2-1, with 7 bases that match TRBD2. Germline V gives CDR1 LNHDA, CDR2 SQIVND (reference sequence). The CDR3 runs 13 residues. V dropped 1 base and J dropped 13; count of bases not matched to a gene: 7. The CDR3 is CASSIGGGSAQFF. DNA for the CDR3: TGTGCCAGTAGTATAGGGGGGGGTTCAGCCCAGTTCTTC.

The chain employs TRBV6-6 and TRBJ2-1; 8 positions agree with TRBD2. Germline V lookup: CDR1 MNHNY, CDR2 SVGAGI (reference sequence). This CDR3 has 15 amino acids. J gave up 4 bases and V 5 bases, and 7 bases lay outside the gene matches. The CDR3 spells CASSAGREAYNEQFF. DNA for the CDR3: TGTGCCAGCAGTGCGGGGCGGGAGGCTTACAATGAGCAGTTCTTC.

V gene TRBV15 combines with J gene TRBJ2-1; TRBD2 aligns across 7 bases. The junction had 7 bases not matched to a gene; V was cut back by 3 bases and J by 2 bases. The CDR3 consists of 16 residues. Germline CDR1 LNHNV, CDR2 YYDKDF (reference sequence). The CDR3 DNA follows: TGTGCCACCAGCAGGGATAGCGGGCAGCCCTACAATGAGCAGTTCTTC. Its translation is CATSRDSGQPYNEQFF.

This clone was found once. The chain carries TRBV19 and TRBJ2-5; TRBD1 might be the D (6 bases). Germline V gene lookup returns CDR1 LNHDA and CDR2 SQIVND (reference sequence). This CDR3 has 14 amino acids. V lost 6 bases, J lost 3 bases, and 14 bases lay in between. In nucleotides, the CDR3 is TGTGCCAGTAGCCCCGACAGGCTGAAAGAGACCCAGTACTTC. Protein product: CASSPDRLKETQYF.

This chain links TRBV6-1 with TRBJ1-2; 7 nucleotides line up with TRBD1. The ends lost 6 bases at V and 8 bases at J; junction bases unmatched: 9. This CDR3 contains 13 residues. Germline V gives CDR1 MNHNS, CDR2 SASEGT. The CDR3, as DNA: TGTGCCAGCAGACCCGACAGGGTTGACGGCTACACCTTC. Translation: CASRPDRVDGYTF.

The chain is built from TRBV9 and TRBJ2-3; 13 bases fit TRBD2. Germline CDR1 reads SGDLS; CDR2 reads YYNGEE. The V segment lost 0 bases and the J segment 3 bases; nucleotides outside the gene matches: 7. The CDR3 loop spans 18 amino acids. The chain's CDR3 is CASSVEGTSGVMTDTQYF. CDR3 in DNA: TGTGCCAGCAGCGTAGAGGGGACTAGCGGGGTGATGACAGATACGCAGTATTTT.

CDR3 region: CASSIGPPPVNEQFF. CDR3 coding DNA: TGTGCCAGTAGTATAGGCCCACCCCCGGTCAATGAGCAGTTCTTC. The rearrangement joins TRBV19 to TRBJ2-1; no firm D call. V dropped 1 base and J dropped 6 bases, with 13 bases sitting between them. Germline V gene data show CDR1 as LNHDA and CDR2 as SQIVND (reference sequence). CDR3 length: 15 residues.

The rearrangement links TRBV19 to TRBJ1-5, with a tentative D call TRBD1 (6 bases). The CDR3 runs to 18 residues. Germline V gene sequence: CDR1 LNHDA, CDR2 SQIVND (reference sequence). Trimming took off 9 bases at V and 0 bases at J, with 24 bases between the two ends. The CDR3 loop is CASRPRTVWVYSNQPQHF. CDR3 DNA: TGTGCCAGCCGCCCCCGGACAGTTTGGGTTTATAGCAATCAGCCCCAGCATTTT.

This clone showed up just once. This chain connects TRBV7-2 to TRBJ1-2; D perhaps matches TRBD1 (5 bases). The V and J ends lost 1 base and 4 bases respectively, with 16 bases between them. Germline assignment: CDR1 SGHTA and CDR2 FQGNSA. The CDR3 contains 16 residues. CDR3 amino acids: CASSLGRGRTIYGYTF. CDR3 bases: TGTGCCAGCAGCTTAGGTCGGGGCAGGACTATCTATGGCTACACCTTC.

This chain links TRBV7-9 with TRBJ2-2; 12 nucleotides agree with TRBD1. This CDR3 contains 15 residues. Germline V gene sequence: CDR1 SEHNR, CDR2 FQNEAQ (reference sequence). With 6 bases clipped from V and 5 bases from J, the junction kept 4 bases outside the gene matches. CDR3 DNA: TGTGCCAGCAGTTTGGGACAGGGGGCAACCGGGGAGCTGTTTTTT. Protein sequence: CASSLGQGATGELFF.